The present T cell receptor (beta chain) was sequenced within a study of blood T cell repertoires in COVID-19. About the research overall: Material from acute and convalescent COVID-19 was sourced from the United States, Italy and Spain. PBMCs, B-cell-depleted T cells, or T cells were the source of the cDNA or gDNA that made up the material.

Method: immunoSEQ multiplex PCR; TCRdb's copy keeps in-frame clones and lacks some. In the table there are 150,000 to 200,000 clones, about 88% of which are singletons. Sequencing input: peripheral blood. The TCR sequence derives from a man aged 18 to 29 who had recovered from COVID-19.

The CDR3 here is CASNRQGVENTIYF. In nucleotides, the CDR3 is TGTGCCAGCAACAGACAGGGGGTGGAAAACACCATATATTTT. J is TRBJ1-3 and V is TRBV6-5; 9 bases fit TRBD1. This CDR3 comprises 14 residues. V lost 7 bases and J lost 6; bases outside the gene matches: 7. CDR1 is MNHEY, CDR2 SVGAGI, per germline.